Detailed here is one T cell receptor (beta chain). Its antigen remains unidentified. Trimming cost V 5 bases and J 3 bases, with 8 bases left between them. The germline V gene has CDR1 LGHNT and CDR2 FRNRAP. The CDR3 runs 12 residues. This entry is derived from a study of cytomegalovirus exposure and HLA in healthy donors. Whole-study findings and limits: Other equally common chains were less clonally expanded than HLA-associated TCR beta chains, a later analysis showed. Some TCR beta chains (roughly 150 of them) were listed as cytomegalovirus-associated.

The PCR employed 60 Vbeta primers together with 13 Jbeta primers. Here immunoSEQ multiplex PCR was the method, and the copy in TCRdb shows in-frame clones only, minus some. The sample holds 200,000 or so clones; roughly 80% are singletons and the top ten take 2.9%. V usage is TRBV12-5 and J usage is TRBJ2-7; D is undetermined. Sequencing was carried out using PBMCs. The receptor was derived from a woman between 25 and 40 years old in good health and CMV-seronegative. The CDR3 DNA reads TGTGCTAGTGGTAACAGCCTCTACGAGCAGTACTTC. It codes for CASGNSLYEQYF.